This note documents a single T cell receptor (beta chain) sequence. As yet, its antigen is unknown. V lost 3 bases to trimming and J lost 5 bases, with 16 bases between them. The CDR3 has 14 residues. The germline CDR1 and CDR2 sequences are SQVTM and ANQGSEA. Isolated RNA was reverse transcribed in full, so expressed TCRB transcripts were sequenced. Sequencing of naive, central memory and regulatory T cell samples gave an average of about 3.57 million reads. Sequencing was performed with immunoSEQ multiplex PCR; in TCRdb, only in-frame clones are kept and a portion is missing. The data contain hundreds of thousands of clones, approximately 30% of them singletons. Each of the CD4+ naive, central memory, regulatory and stem cell-like memory populations was sorted via CD45RO/CCR7/CD25/CD127/CD95/CD27. These data belong to a study of beta chain features in type 1 diabetes. Overall study results and limits: A potential PCR bias toward shorter templates would be equal in patient and control samples. Sampled from patients, naive, central memory and Treg TCRB repertoires appeared more similar than those sampled from healthy donors.

The specimen sequenced was naive CD4+ T cells from blood. This clonotype originated in a man aged 18 to 30 in good health. V is TRBV29-1 and J is TRBJ1-1; tentatively, D is TRBD1 (6 bases). The CDR3 bases are TGCAGCGTTGATTGGAACAGGGACGGGACTGAAGCTTTCTTT. It translates to CSVDWNRDGTEAFF.